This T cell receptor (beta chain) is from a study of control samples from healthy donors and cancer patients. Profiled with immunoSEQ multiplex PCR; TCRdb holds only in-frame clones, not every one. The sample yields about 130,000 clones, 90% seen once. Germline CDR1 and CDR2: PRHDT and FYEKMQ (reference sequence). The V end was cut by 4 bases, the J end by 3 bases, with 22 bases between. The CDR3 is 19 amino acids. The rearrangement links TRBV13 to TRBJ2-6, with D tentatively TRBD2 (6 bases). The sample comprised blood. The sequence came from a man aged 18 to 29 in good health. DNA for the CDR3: TGTGCCAGCAGCTATGACGCCGGCCGGAGGGCGCGTGGGGCCAACGTCCTGACTTTC. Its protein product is CASSYDAGRRARGANVLTF.